The next 23 T cell receptor beta chains were all read from a single sample in a study of T cell changes during pregnancy in multiple sclerosis. Some clones are missing from TCRdb's copy, which holds only in-frame ones; the method was immunoSEQ multiplex PCR. The repertoire holds 70,000 to 80,000 clones, just over 90% seen once, with around 0.45% in the top ten. The source material was CD4+ T cells from peripheral blood mononuclear cells, sampled before pregnancy. These receptors were collected from a female donor with multiple sclerosis, enrolled in a pregnancy study.

The chain has TRBV11-2 and TRBJ2-1; D perhaps matches TRBD1 (7 bases). Trimming took 4 bases from V and 4 from J, leaving 17 bases between them. Germline V gene data show CDR1 as SGHAT and CDR2 as FQNNGV. The length of the CDR3 is 16 residues. The CDR3 spells CASSWMAGQNYNEQFF. The DNA of the CDR3 is TGTGCCAGCAGCTGGATGGCGGGACAGAATTACAATGAGCAGTTCTTC.

This clone was seen only once. The CDR3, as DNA: TGTGCCTGGAGCGCCATTCCGACAGGGCTCTACACCTTC. It is translated as CAWSAIPTGLYTF. The chain employs TRBV30 and TRBJ1-2; TRBD1 matches 7 bases. The trim removed 3 bases at V and 10 bases at J, leaving 11 bases unmatched. CDR3 size: 13 residues. The V gene's germline CDR1 is GTSNPN and CDR2 SVGIG (reference sequence).

This chain uses TRBV30 with TRBJ1-3; D not resolved. CDR3 length: 13 residues. The V gene lost 8 bases and the J gene lost 4 bases, with 15 bases spanning the gap. Germline values: CDR1 GTSNPN, CDR2 SVGIG (reference sequence). CDR3 region: CAQNSLGGNTIYF. The CDR3 region has the DNA TGTGCCCAGAACAGCCTTGGAGGAAACACCATATATTTT. Filled out from reference TRBV30 and TRBJ1-3, the complete variable domain reads SQTIHQWPATLVQPVGSPLSLECTVEGTSNPNLYWYRQAAGRGLQLLFYSVGIGQISSEVPQNLSASRPQDRQFILSSKKLLLSDSGFYLCAQNSLGGNTIYFGEGSWLTVV.

This chain uses TRBV7-3 with TRBJ2-2; no clear D. The CDR3 sequence is 12 residues long. The V gene's germline CDR1 is SGHTA and CDR2 FQGTGA. The V gene lost 4 bases and the J gene lost 7 bases, with 7 bases spanning the gap. The CDR3 here is CASSSQFGELFF. In DNA, the CDR3 is TGTGCCAGCAGCTCCCAGTTCGGGGAGCTGTTTTTT.

The rearrangement links TRBV11-3 to TRBJ2-1, with 10 positions matching TRBD1. Germline CDR1 is SGHNT and CDR2 is YENEEA. With V trimmed by 5 bases and J by 4 bases, 2 bases remained unmatched. The CDR3 spans 14 residues. Here the CDR3 DNA reads TGTGCCAGCAGCGCGGGACAGGGGTACAATGAGCAGTTCTTC. It specifies CASSAGQGYNEQFF.

The chain couples TRBV30 to TRBJ1-1; a possible D gene is TRBD1 (5 bases). V lost 4 bases, J lost 3 bases, and 15 bases lay in between. Germline V gene sequence: CDR1 GTSNPN, CDR2 SVGIG (reference sequence). The length of the CDR3 is 14 residues. CDR3 in DNA: TGTGCCTGGATTATAAGGGGCAGGGACACTGAAGCTTTCTTT. This gives the protein CAWIIRGRDTEAFF.

V usage is TRBV30 and J usage is TRBJ2-2; 8 bases fit TRBD2. J gave up 0 bases and V 2 bases, and 2 bases lay outside the gene matches. This CDR3 is built from 15 residues. The germline CDR1 and CDR2 sequences are GTSNPN and SVGIG (reference sequence). The DNA of the CDR3 is TGTGCCTGGAGTTACGGGAGGGCGAACACCGGGGAGCTGTTTTTT. Translating gives CAWSYGRANTGELFF.

The J gene is TRBJ1-5, the V gene TRBV5-6; no reliable D call. The germline CDR1 and CDR2 sequences are SGHDT and YYEEEE. CDR3 length equals 15 residues. V was trimmed by 0 bases and J by 3 bases, leaving 10 bases between them. The CDR3, as DNA: TGTGCCAGCAGCTTGGCCAGTACCTCCAATCAGCCCCAGCATTTT. This translates into CASSLASTSNQPQHF.

CDR3 DNA sequence: TGTGCCAGCAGCTTAGACAGGGGGGATGAGCAGTTCTTC. It encodes CASSLDRGDEQFF. V gene TRBV7-2 combines with J gene TRBJ2-1, with 8 positions matching TRBD1. Trimming at V came to 1 base and at J to 8 bases, leaving 1 base not matched to a gene. This CDR3 contains 13 residues. The germline gives CDR1 SGHTA, CDR2 FQGNSA.

This clone was picked up one time. The rearrangement joins TRBV7-3 to TRBJ2-3; possibly TRBD2 for D (7 bases). Germline V gene data show CDR1 as SGHTA and CDR2 as FQGTGA. V shed 2 bases and J shed 4 bases, with 19 bases lying between them. The CDR3 loop spans 17 amino acids. The CDR3: CASSLGGGGSPADTQYF. The CDR3 region has the DNA TGTGCCAGCAGCTTAGGGGGGGGCGGGAGTCCCGCAGATACGCAGTATTTT.

This clone was seen just once. The V gene is TRBV2, the J gene TRBJ2-1; TRBD2 aligns across 11 bases. V was clipped by 1 base and J by 8 bases; unmatched bases: 4. The CDR3 length is 15 residues. Germline V gives CDR1 SNHLY, CDR2 FYNNEI. The CDR3 nucleotides are TGTGCCAGCAGTGAAGAACTAGCGGGGGACCATGAGCAGTTCTTC. This sequence encodes CASSEELAGDHEQFF. The full variable domain, rest sourced from reference TRBV2 and TRBJ2-1, is EPEVTQTPSHQVTQMGQEVILRCVPISNHLYFYWYRQILGQKVEFLVSFYNNEISEKSEIFDDQFSVERPDGSNFTLKIRSTKLEDSAMYFCASSEELAGDHEQFFGPGTRLTVL.

The rearrangement links TRBV19 to TRBJ2-2; 7 bases are shared with TRBD1. Germline CDR1 and CDR2: LNHDA and SQIVND (reference sequence). The CDR3 is 14 amino acids. V gave up 6 bases and J gave up 1 base; unmatched junction bases: 2. CDR3 nucleotide sequence: TGTGCCAGTAGAAGACAGGGGAACACCGGGGAGCTGTTTTTT. Translation gives CASRRQGNTGELFF.

The V call is TRBV7-2, the J call TRBJ2-3; 12 bases match TRBD2. Germline CDR1 and CDR2: SGHTA and FQGNSA. J gave up 1 base and V 5 bases, and 1 base lay outside the gene matches. There are 15 residues in the CDR3. CDR3 sequence reads: CASSRTSGGTDTQYF. CDR3 sequence (DNA): TGTGCCAGCAGCCGGACTAGCGGGGGCACAGATACGCAGTATTTT.

The table lists this clone with a count of one. The V call is TRBV5-1, the J call TRBJ1-2, with a tentative D call TRBD1 (5 bases). Trimming cost V 4 bases and J 3 bases, with 10 bases left between them. Germline V gene lookup returns CDR1 SGHRS and CDR2 YFSETQ. The CDR3 has 13 residues. CDR3 sequence (DNA): TGCGCCAGCAGCCTGACAGAGGACTATGGCTACACCTTC. Its translation is CASSLTEDYGYTF.

In DNA, the CDR3 is TGTGCCAGCAGCTTTACAGGATCTGGAAACACCATATATTTT. It is translated as CASSFTGSGNTIYF. The V call is TRBV7-2, the J call TRBJ1-3; D possibly corresponds to TRBD1 (5 bases). The ends were cut back, 3 bases at V and 1 base at J, with 7 bases in the middle. The CDR3 consists of 14 residues. Per the germline V gene, CDR1 is SGHTA and CDR2 is FQGNSA.

The rearrangement uses TRBV7-3 and TRBJ2-1; the D is unclear. CDR3 length: 15 amino acids. Germline V gives CDR1 SGHTA, CDR2 FQGTGA. V was cut by 6 bases and J by 0 bases, with 12 bases left in between. The CDR3 loop reads CASRSQTSSYNEQFF. Here the CDR3 DNA reads TGTGCCAGCAGGTCACAGACGAGCTCCTACAATGAGCAGTTCTTC.

The J gene is TRBJ1-4, the V gene TRBV7-9; D gene ambiguous. The length of the CDR3 is 13 residues. The V end lost 3 bases, the J end lost 11 bases, and 13 bases lay between the germline ends. The germline V gene encodes CDR1 SEHNR and CDR2 FQNEAQ (reference sequence). As DNA, the CDR3 is TGTGCCAGCAGCTTTCGGCAATTGGAGAAACTGTTTTTT. Translated, it gives CASSFRQLEKLFF.

This sequence joins TRBV2 and TRBJ1-2, with a weak D call TRBD1 (6 bases). Looked up from germline, CDR1 is SNHLY and CDR2 is FYNNEI. Trimming shortened V by 1 base and J by 2 bases, and 8 bases separated the two germline ends. The CDR3 is made up of 14 amino acids. The CDR3 nucleotides are TGTGCCAGCAGTGAAGGGCAGGGGAACTATGGCTACACCTTC. Its protein product is CASSEGQGNYGYTF.

V gene TRBV5-8 combines with J gene TRBJ1-2; a weak D match, TRBD1 (5 bases). Between the trimmed V and J ends, which lost 6 bases and 0 bases, there was a span of 12 bases. Per the germline V gene, CDR1 is SGHTS and CDR2 is YDEGEE. The CDR3 contains 14 residues. The CDR3 protein is CASTRTPANYGYTF. The CDR3 DNA is TGTGCCAGCACCCGGACACCAGCTAACTATGGCTACACCTTC.

This clone was detected once. The chain has TRBV28 and TRBJ1-2; TRBD1 matches at 10 bases. CDR3 length equals 14 residues. CDR1 is MDHEN, CDR2 SYDVKM, per germline. J lost 2 bases, V lost 5 bases, and 2 bases had no gene match. CDR3 sequence (DNA): TGTGCCAGCAGTGAGGGACAGGGGAACTATGGCTACACCTTC. Encoded protein: CASSEGQGNYGYTF.

The V and J genes are TRBV10-3 and TRBJ2-3; TRBD2 matches at 12 bases. The V and J ends lost 6 bases and 0 bases, in that order; junction bases with no gene match: 4. The germline gives CDR1 ENHRY, CDR2 SYGVKD. The CDR3 length is 16 residues. CDR3 amino acids: CAIRRTSGASTDTQYF. CDR3 sequence (DNA): TGTGCCATCAGACGGACTAGCGGGGCCAGCACAGATACGCAGTATTTT.

This chain joins TRBV6-5 and TRBJ2-7; TRBD1 is a possible D gene (6 bases). The CDR3 runs to 14 residues. Germline V CDR1 and CDR2: MNHEY, SVGAGI. V gave up 7 bases and J gave up 3 bases, with 16 bases separating them. The CDR3 coding sequence is TGTGCCAGCATCTCAGTTCGAGGGGGCTACGAGCAGTACTTC. Residues: CASISVRGGYEQYF.

The rearrangement joins TRBV28 to TRBJ2-7; TRBD2 matches at 7 bases. The CDR3 runs 16 residues. V lost 6 bases to trimming and J lost 5 bases; unmatched junction nucleotides: 16. Germline V gene sequence: CDR1 MDHEN, CDR2 SYDVKM. CDR3 sequence reads: CASSSLKGLAVHEQYF. The CDR3 bases are TGTGCCAGCAGCTCCCTAAAGGGGCTAGCGGTCCACGAGCAGTACTTC.